This TCR beta chain was obtained from a study of cytomegalovirus exposure and HLA in healthy donors. The study's findings and limits: Previous analysis showed most TCR beta V segments were productive about 87% or about 30% of the time.

PCR was performed using 60 Vbeta and 13 Jbeta primers. Here immunoSEQ multiplex PCR was the method, and the copy in TCRdb shows in-frame clones only, minus some. The profile covers 95,000 to 150,000 clones, with over 60% appearing a single time and about 8.9% taken by the ten largest. This CDR3 region has 13 residues. Germline V CDR1 and CDR2: MNHEY, SMNVEV (reference sequence). V dropped 2 bases and J dropped 5 bases, with 6 bases sitting between them. Remarks on this clone: The antigen is undetermined.

The sample consisted of PBMCs. This sequence was found in a woman in her thirties or forties in good health and CMV-seropositive. The rearrangement links TRBV27 to TRBJ2-2; D call uncertain. The CDR3 loop is CASSLQRTGELFF. The CDR3 DNA follows: TGTGCCAGCAGTTTACAGAGGACCGGGGAGCTGTTTTTT.